This record concerns one TCR beta chain sequence. The antigen remains undetermined. The primer mix had 60 Vbeta and 13 Jbeta primers. Original processing notes: Among the unique TCR beta chains that a later analysis counted, about 84 million in all, some 10 million were shared. Using immunoSEQ multiplex PCR, the repertoire was profiled, and TCRdb retains in-frame clones only, with some absent. Clonal size and the V and J genes are those of that table, whereas D and trimming came from the DNA. The repertoire includes 100,000 to 150,000 clones, less than 80% of them detected once, and approximately 6.3% sits in the top ten. The entry originates in a study of cytomegalovirus exposure and HLA in healthy donors. Study-level results: The productive fraction for most TCR beta V segments was about 87% or about 30% in an earlier analysis. Within the data, a cluster of highly shared sequence variants was likely a sequencing artifact. Altogether, 160 or so TCR beta chains were recorded as cytomegalovirus-associated.

Trimming removed 0 bases at V and 14 bases at J, with 17 bases between. The V gene's germline CDR1 is MNHEY and CDR2 SVGAGI. The CDR3 is 15 residues long. Specimen: PBMCs. The chain combines TRBV6-5 with TRBJ1-6, with D hard to call. The sequence came from a man between 35 and 55 years old in good health and CMV-seropositive. CDR3 nucleotide sequence: TGTGCCAGCAGTTACTCCCCTTTGGGCCTGGTCACCCTCCACTTT. Translating gives CASSYSPLGLVTLHF.